This T cell receptor beta chain was observed in a study of control samples from healthy donors and cancer patients. CDR1 and CDR2 (germline): LGHDT, YNNKEL (reference sequence). V lost 0 bases, J lost 6 bases, and 15 bases lay in between. The CDR3 runs 17 residues. Some clones are missing from TCRdb's copy, which holds only in-frame ones; the method was immunoSEQ multiplex PCR. The sample carries 65,000 to 95,000 clones, approximately 89% recorded once. Sequencing was done on a sample of blood. This clonotype was sampled from a man in his fifties or sixties in good health. The V gene is TRBV3-1 (or the pseudogene TRBV3-2), the J gene TRBJ1-6; weak D call: TRBD1 (5 bases). This chain's CDR3 is CASSQDWLGTGNSPLHF. The CDR3 DNA reads as TGTGCCAGCAGCCAAGACTGGCTAGGGACCGGTAATTCACCCCTCCACTTT.